The rows below give T cell receptor beta chains drawn from one sample of a study of blood T cells in healthy people across ages. MiXCR, run by TCRdb on the 5' RACE reads, gives a single entry per CDR3 protein. In the table there are roughly 500,000 distinct CDR3 sequences, 27% of which are singletons. What was sequenced was blood. Receptors were obtained from a woman aged 70-85 years in good health. CDR3s include the opening cysteine and the closing phenylalanine or tryptophan. A D gene is named only where the DNA matches it firmly. Clone size, where shown, is once, few, many, or a class for clones that have expanded.

V gene	J gene	clone size	D gene	CDR3 protein	CDR3 DNA
TRBV7-2	TRBJ2-1	few	TRBD2	CASSTGLAIYNEQFF	TGTGCCAGCAGCACGGGACTAGCGATCTACAATGAGCAGTTCTTC
TRBV7-2	TRBJ2-7	.	.	CASSLGAPAYEQYF	TGTGCCAGCAGTCTAGGGGCACCTGCCTACGAGCAGTACTTC
TRBV12-3/TRBV12-4	TRBJ1-1	once	.	CASTNRLGGNTEAFF	TGTGCCAGCACCAACCGTCTGGGGGGAAACACTGAAGCTTTCTTT
TRBV7-9	TRBJ2-5	.	TRBD2	CASSLDLTSAETQYF	TGTGCCAGCAGCTTAGATCTGACTAGCGCGGAGACCCAGTACTTC
TRBV28	TRBJ1-1	few	TRBD1	CASSLLGDRALSQAFF	TGTGCCAGCAGCCTCTTAGGGGACAGGGCTCTCTCCCAAGCTTTCTTT
TRBV2	TRBJ1-3	.	.	CASSLLFSGNTIYF	TGTGCCAGCTCGCTCCTTTTCTCTGGAAACACCATATATTTT
TRBV6-2/TRBV6-3	TRBJ2-3	.	.	CASMEPPRTDTQYF	TGTGCCAGCATGGAACCGCCTCGCACAGATACGCAGTATTTT
TRBV12-3/TRBV12-4	TRBJ1-1	.	.	CASSSYPGTEAFF	TGTGCCAGCAGTTCCTACCCGGGAACTGAAGCTTTCTTT
TRBV27	TRBJ1-2	once	.	CASSRRVWDGGYTF	TGTGCCAGCAGTCGCCGAGTCTGGGACGGAGGCTACACCTTC
TRBV9	TRBJ2-7	.	.	CASSVDASARPLSYEQYF	TGTGCCAGCAGCGTAGACGCTAGCGCCCGACCCCTCTCCTACGAGCAGTACTTC
TRBV15	TRBJ2-1	few	TRBD2	CATSRIKAAGTGDEQFF	TGTGCCACCAGCAGAATTAAGGCAGCGGGGACCGGGGATGAGCAGTTCTTC
TRBV30	TRBJ2-6	few	.	CAWSPRIGRNSGANVLTF	TGTGCCTGGAGTCCCCGTATAGGGCGGAACTCTGGGGCCAACGTCCTGACTTTC
TRBV7-2	TRBJ2-7	many	TRBD2	CASSRSGGLSYEQYF	TGTGCCAGCAGTCGAAGCGGGGGCCTCTCCTACGAGCAGTACTTC
TRBV9	TRBJ2-1	many	TRBD2	CASSPSWGGDEQFF	TGTGCCAGCAGCCCCAGCTGGGGAGGGGATGAGCAGTTCTTC
TRBV4-3	TRBJ2-1	few	TRBD2	CASSQDWASGPDNEQFF	TGCGCCAGCAGCCAAGATTGGGCTAGCGGGCCCGACAATGAGCAGTTCTTC
TRBV20-1	TRBJ1-4	few	.	CSAPQSGGANEKLFF	TGCAGTGCACCCCAAAGCGGGGGCGCTAATGAAAAACTGTTTTTT
TRBV7-2	TRBJ2-2	.	TRBD2	CASSPAGDFRTGELFF	TGTGCCAGCAGCCCGGCGGGGGACTTTCGCACCGGGGAGTTGTTTTTT
TRBV20-1	TRBJ1-2	few	.	CSAITSFTNYGYTF	TGCAGTGCTATCACTAGTTTCACTAACTATGGCTACACCTTC
TRBV10-3	TRBJ1-5	.	.	CAIRQDSNQPQHF	TGTGCCATCAGGCAGGATAGCAATCAGCCCCAGCATTTT
TRBV7-2	TRBJ1-4	.	TRBD1	CASSLLGQGLKLFF	TGTGCCAGCAGCTTATTGGGACAGGGGTTGAAACTGTTTTTT
TRBV6-5	TRBJ1-2	few	.	CASRKDSHYGYTF	TGTGCCAGCAGGAAAGACAGTCACTATGGCTACACCTTC
TRBV9	TRBJ1-6	few	.	CASSVATGGGGSPLHF	TGTGCCAGCAGCGTAGCTACCGGGGGCGGAGGTTCACCCCTCCACTTT
TRBV3-1	TRBJ1-1	many	.	CASSPRANTEAFF	TGTGCCAGCAGCCCTAGGGCGAACACTGAAGCTTTCTTT
TRBV11-3	TRBJ1-4	.	.	CASSPSEVGSELFF	TGTGCCAGCAGCCCGAGTGAGGTGGGATCAGAACTGTTTTTT
TRBV11-2	TRBJ2-3	few	TRBD2	CASSLRLAGEITDTQYF	TGCGCCAGCAGCTTAAGGCTAGCGGGGGAGATCACAGATACGCAGTATTTT
TRBV20-1	TRBJ2-3	.	.	CSARFQGSTDTQYF	TGCAGTGCTAGATTTCAGGGTAGCACAGATACGCAGTATTTT
TRBV20-1	TRBJ2-7	.	.	CSAPRAGRGEQYF	TGCAGTGCCCCAAGGGCGGGGCGCGGAGAGCAGTACTTC
TRBV29-1	TRBJ2-5	many	.	CSKLGSPGETQYF	TGCAGCAAGTTGGGCAGCCCCGGGGAGACCCAGTACTTC
TRBV10-3	TRBJ1-3	.	.	CAISEDSYSGNTIYF	TGTGCCATCAGTGAGGACAGCTACTCTGGAAACACCATATATTTT
TRBV20-1	TRBJ1-2	.	.	CSARVGLLNANYGYTF	TGCAGTGCTAGAGTCGGACTGCTAAACGCCAACTATGGCTACACCTTC
TRBV3-1	TRBJ2-1	.	.	CASSPPGTFYNEQFF	TGTGCCAGCAGCCCGCCCGGGACTTTTTACAATGAGCAGTTCTTC
TRBV7-9	TRBJ2-1	many	.	CASSRDKSYNEQFF	TGTGCCAGCAGCCGGGACAAGTCGTACAATGAGCAGTTCTTC
TRBV28	TRBJ2-3	few	.	CASSTNTDTQYF	TGTGCCAGCAGTACCAACACAGATACGCAGTATTTT
TRBV6-2/TRBV6-3	TRBJ2-7	.	.	CASTNSRGYEQYF	TGTGCCAGCACCAATTCGAGGGGGTACGAGCAGTACTTC
TRBV7-2	TRBJ2-7	few	TRBD2	CASSQTSGMYEQYF	TGTGCCAGCAGCCAAACTAGCGGGATGTACGAGCAGTACTTC
TRBV20-1	TRBJ2-1	once	.	CSARGQSNEQFF	TGCAGTGCTAGAGGACAGAGCAATGAGCAGTTCTTC
TRBV5-1	TRBJ1-2	.	.	CASRLGAPWPDGYTF	TGCGCCAGCAGACTGGGGGCACCTTGGCCGGATGGCTACACCTTC
TRBV12-3/TRBV12-4	TRBJ2-3	.	.	CASSFVGVSTDVQYF	TGTGCCAGCAGTTTCGTAGGGGTGAGCACAGATGTGCAGTATTTT
TRBV12-3/TRBV12-4	TRBJ2-1	.	.	CTSSSSGGADEQFF	TGTACCAGCAGTTCCTCTGGGGGTGCGGATGAGCAGTTCTTC
TRBV5-1	TRBJ2-6	few	.	CASSLTGSLSGANVLTF	TGCGCCAGCAGCTTGACAGGAAGCCTCTCTGGGGCCAACGTCCTGACTTTC
TRBV6-2/TRBV6-3	TRBJ2-5	.	.	CASKEAGGQETQYF	TGTGCCAGCAAGGAGGCAGGGGGGCAAGAGACCCAGTACTTC
TRBV29-1	TRBJ1-1	.	TRBD1	CSADGRTGVLLDTEAFF	TGCAGCGCCGACGGTAGGACAGGGGTTCTTCTTGACACTGAAGCTTTCTTT
TRBV10-3	TRBJ2-5	few	.	CAISESQETQYF	TGTGCCATCAGTGAAAGTCAAGAGACCCAGTACTTC
TRBV7-9	TRBJ2-2	.	.	CAGSLMGPGELFF	TGTGCCGGCAGCTTAATGGGACCCGGGGAGCTGTTTTTT
TRBV12-3/TRBV12-4	TRBJ1-1	.	.	CASTLPNLQGNTEAFF	TGTGCCAGCACTCTTCCAAACCTACAGGGGAACACTGAAGCTTTCTTT
TRBV20-1	TRBJ1-5	.	.	CSAAPGPNQPQHF	TGCAGTGCTGCTCCGGGACCCAATCAGCCCCAGCATTTT
TRBV3-1	TRBJ2-4	.	.	CASSQGSSASTKNIQYF	TGTGCCAGCAGCCAAGGATCTTCGGCTTCGACCAAAAACATTCAGTACTTC
TRBV28	TRBJ2-7	few	.	CATLGVASYEQYF	TGTGCCACCCTCGGGGTAGCTTCCTACGAGCAGTACTTC
TRBV4-3	TRBJ2-7	.	TRBD1	CASSQGTGAEQYF	TGCGCCAGCAGCCAAGGGACAGGGGCCGAGCAGTACTTC
TRBV12-3/TRBV12-4	TRBJ1-2	.	.	CASSVQGPRGYTF	TGTGCCAGCAGCGTACAGGGTCCCAGAGGCTACACCTTC
TRBV20-1	TRBJ2-5	few	TRBD1	CSARQGLGETQYF	TGCAGTGCCCGACAGGGTTTGGGGGAGACCCAGTACTTC
TRBV20-1	TRBJ2-5	.	.	CSARDPAGEETQYF	TGCAGTGCTAGAGATCCAGCGGGTGAAGAGACCCAGTACTTC
TRBV5-1	TRBJ1-2	.	.	CASSLEYLYGYTF	TGCGCCAGCAGCTTGGAGTACCTCTATGGCTACACCTTC
TRBV12-3/TRBV12-4	TRBJ2-2	.	.	CASSSPRGARSGTGELFF	TGTGCCAGCAGTTCCCCGAGGGGGGCGCGTTCAGGCACCGGGGAGCTGTTTTTT
TRBV5-1	TRBJ2-7	.	.	CASSITSTPTYEQYF	TGCGCCAGCAGCATAACATCGACCCCGACCTACGAGCAGTACTTC